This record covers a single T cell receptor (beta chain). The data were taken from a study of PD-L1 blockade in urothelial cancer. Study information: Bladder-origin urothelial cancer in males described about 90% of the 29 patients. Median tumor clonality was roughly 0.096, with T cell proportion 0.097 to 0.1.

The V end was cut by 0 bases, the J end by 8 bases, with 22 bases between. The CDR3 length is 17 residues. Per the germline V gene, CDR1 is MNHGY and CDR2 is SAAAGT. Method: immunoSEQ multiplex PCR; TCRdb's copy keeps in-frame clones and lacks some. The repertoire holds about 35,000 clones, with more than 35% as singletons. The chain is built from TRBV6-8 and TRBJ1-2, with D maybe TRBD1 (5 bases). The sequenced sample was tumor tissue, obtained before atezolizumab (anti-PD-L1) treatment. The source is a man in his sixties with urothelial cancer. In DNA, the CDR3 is TGTGCCAGCAGTTACTCGCCACTTGCGACAGACGTTTCGGGCTACACCTTC. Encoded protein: CASSYSPLATDVSGYTF.